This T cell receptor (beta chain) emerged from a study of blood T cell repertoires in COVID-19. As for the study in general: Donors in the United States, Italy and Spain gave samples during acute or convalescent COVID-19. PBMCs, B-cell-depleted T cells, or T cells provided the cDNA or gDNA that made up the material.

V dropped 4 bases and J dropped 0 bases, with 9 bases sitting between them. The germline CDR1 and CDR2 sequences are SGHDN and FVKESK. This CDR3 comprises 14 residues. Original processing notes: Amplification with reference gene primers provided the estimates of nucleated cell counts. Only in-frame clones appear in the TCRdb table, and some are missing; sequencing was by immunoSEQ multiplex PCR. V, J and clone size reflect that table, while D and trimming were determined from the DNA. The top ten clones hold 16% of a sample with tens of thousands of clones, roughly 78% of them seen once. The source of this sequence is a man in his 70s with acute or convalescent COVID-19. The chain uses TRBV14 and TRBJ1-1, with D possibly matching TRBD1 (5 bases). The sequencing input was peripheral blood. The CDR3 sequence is CASSLLGVNTEAFF. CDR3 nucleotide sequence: TGTGCCAGCAGCCTTTTAGGGGTGAACACTGAAGCTTTCTTT.